This is a list of T cell receptor beta chains from one sample in a study of blood T cell repertoires in COVID-19. Generated by immunoSEQ multiplex PCR, the TCRdb table keeps only in-frame clones and is missing some. The table lists some 220,000 clones, 92% of them singletons, with approximately 0.8% in the top ten. The sequenced sample consisted of peripheral blood. Source of these receptors: a man aged 30 to 45 with COVID-19, enrolled during active disease. The CDR3 runs from the conserved cysteine through the conserved F or W. D genes are given only for firm matches. Part of the rows lack a size; the others show once, few, many or a class for expanded clones.

clone_size	d_call	j_call	v_call	cdr3_nt	cdr3_aa
-	-	TRBJ1-1	TRBV30	TGTGCCTGGAGTGTACAAAGTGACACTGAAGCTTTCTTT	CAWSVQSDTEAFF
-	-	TRBJ2-1	TRBV5-4	TGTGCCAGCAGCTTGATGGGGGGTCCCGACAATGAGCAGTTCTTC	CASSLMGGPDNEQFF
-	-	TRBJ1-1	TRBV12-3/TRBV12-4	TGTGCCAGCAGTTTCCCAGGGAACACTGAAGCTTTCTTT	CASSFPGNTEAFF
-	TRBD1	TRBJ2-7	TRBV4-1	TGCGCCAGCAGCCAGGGGGACAGGGGGGTAGACGAGCAGTACTTC	CASSQGDRGVDEQYF
-	TRBD1	TRBJ1-2	TRBV2	TGTGCCAGCCGGGACAGAGGTGGCTACACCTTC	CASRDRGGYTF
-	TRBD1	TRBJ2-1	TRBV7-2	TGTGCCAGCAGCTTAGCGTTTGGGACAGGGTTTGACAATGAGCAGTTCTTC	CASSLAFGTGFDNEQFF
once	-	TRBJ1-2	TRBV10-2	TGCGCCAGCAGTGAGATTACAGGCGCGCATGGCTACACCTTC	CASSEITGAHGYTF
-	TRBD1	TRBJ2-3	TRBV5-1	TGCGCCAGCAGCTCGCGGACAGGGGCGGGGGAAGATACGCAGTATTTT	CASSSRTGAGEDTQYF
-	-	TRBJ2-7	TRBV3-1/TRBV3-2	TGTGCCAGCAGCCAAAGGCAGCGGGTGGGAGAGCAGTACTTC	CASSQRQRVGEQYF
once	-	TRBJ2-3	TRBV10-3	TGTGCCATCAGTGGCCAGGGGAGCACAGATACGCAGTATTTT	CAISGQGSTDTQYF
once	-	TRBJ1-6	TRBV7-2	TGTGCCAGCAGCATATACAGGAGTACCCTCCACTTT	CASSIYRSTLHF
-	TRBD2	TRBJ2-7	TRBV18	TGTGCCAGCTCACCGAGGGGAAGGGAGGGAAACGAGCAGTACTTC	CASSPRGREGNEQYF
-	-	TRBJ1-2	TRBV5-1	TGCGCCAGCAGCCCTACCGGGAGCGGCTACACCTTC	CASSPTGSGYTF
-	-	TRBJ1-4	TRBV4-1	TGCGCCAGCAGCCAAGTTGGGTCAGGCGCTCTTAATGAAAAACTGTTTTTT	CASSQVGSGALNEKLFF
-	TRBD2	TRBJ2-3	TRBV10-3	TGTGCCATCAGTCCCCGGACTAGCGGGGGCCAAACGATAGATACGCAGTATTTT	CAISPRTSGGQTIDTQYF
-	-	TRBJ1-6	TRBV14	TGTGCCAGCAGTTCCACCCTTACAGGGTTGAATTCACCCCTCCACTTT	CASSSTLTGLNSPLHF